This T cell receptor (beta chain) stems from a study of CD8+ T cells in alopecia areata. It was from alopecia areata patients that lesional scalp punch biopsies and peripheral blood were collected. Germline CDR1 reads MNHEY; CDR2 reads SMNVEV (reference sequence). V lost 0 bases, J lost 7 bases, and 13 bases lay in between. The length of the CDR3 is 14 residues. Once RNA had been extracted, it was reverse transcribed into cDNA to act as the sequencing template. Clones were sequenced by immunoSEQ multiplex PCR, and TCRdb holds only the in-frame ones, with some missing. The sample carries 150,000 to 190,000 clones, 40% to 60% recorded once.

This clonotype was obtained from a human donor with alopecia areata. The input for sequencing was CD8+ T cells sorted from blood, taken at week 0. The rearrangement links TRBV27 to TRBJ2-7, with D possibly being TRBD2 (6 bases). The CDR3 bases are TGTGCCAGCAGTTTATCGCGGGAAACTCGGGAGCAGTACTTC. It specifies CASSLSRETREQYF.